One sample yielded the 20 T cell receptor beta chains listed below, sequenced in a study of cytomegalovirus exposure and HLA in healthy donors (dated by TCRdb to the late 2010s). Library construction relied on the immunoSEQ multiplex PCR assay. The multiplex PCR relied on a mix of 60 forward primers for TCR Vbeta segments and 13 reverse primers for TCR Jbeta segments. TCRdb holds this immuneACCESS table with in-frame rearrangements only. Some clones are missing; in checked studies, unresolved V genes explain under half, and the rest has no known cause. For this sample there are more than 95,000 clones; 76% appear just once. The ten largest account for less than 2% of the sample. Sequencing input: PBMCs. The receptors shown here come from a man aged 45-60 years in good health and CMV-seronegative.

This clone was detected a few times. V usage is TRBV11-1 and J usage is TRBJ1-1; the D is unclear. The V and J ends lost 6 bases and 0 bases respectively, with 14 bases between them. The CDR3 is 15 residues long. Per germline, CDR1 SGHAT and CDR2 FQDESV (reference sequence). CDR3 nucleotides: TGTGCCAGCAGATTGGACTATGCCATGAACACTGAAGCTTTCTTT. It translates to CASRLDYAMNTEAFF.

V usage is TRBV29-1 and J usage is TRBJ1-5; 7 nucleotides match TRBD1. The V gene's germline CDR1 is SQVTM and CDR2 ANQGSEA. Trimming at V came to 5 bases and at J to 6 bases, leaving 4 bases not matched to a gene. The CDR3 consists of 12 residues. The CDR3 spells CSVRQGGQPQHF. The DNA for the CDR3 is TGCAGCGTTAGACAGGGAGGTCAGCCCCAGCATTTT.

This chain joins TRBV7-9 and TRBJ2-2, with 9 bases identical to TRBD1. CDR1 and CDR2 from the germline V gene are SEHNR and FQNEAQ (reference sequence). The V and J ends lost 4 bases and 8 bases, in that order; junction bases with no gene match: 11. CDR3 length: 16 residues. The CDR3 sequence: CASSSLTGGPRGELFF. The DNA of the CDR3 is TGTGCCAGCAGCTCCCTTACAGGGGGCCCTCGGGGGGAGCTGTTTTTT.

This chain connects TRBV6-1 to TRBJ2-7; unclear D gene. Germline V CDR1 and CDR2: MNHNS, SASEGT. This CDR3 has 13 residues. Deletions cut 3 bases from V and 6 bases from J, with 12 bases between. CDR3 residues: CASSDSGRGEQYV. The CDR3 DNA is TGTGCCAGCAGTGATTCCGGTCGAGGCGAGCAGTACGTC.

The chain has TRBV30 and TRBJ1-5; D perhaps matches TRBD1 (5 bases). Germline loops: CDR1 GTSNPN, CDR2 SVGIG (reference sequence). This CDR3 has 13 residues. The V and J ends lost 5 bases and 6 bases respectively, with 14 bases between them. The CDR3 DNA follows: TGTGCCTGGTCCTCAGGGAATGGTCAGCCCCAGCATTTT. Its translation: CAWSSGNGQPQHF.

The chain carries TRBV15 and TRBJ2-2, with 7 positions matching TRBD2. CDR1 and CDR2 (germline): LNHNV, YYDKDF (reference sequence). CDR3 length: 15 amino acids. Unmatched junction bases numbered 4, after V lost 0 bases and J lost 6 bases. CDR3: CATSRDARGAGELFF. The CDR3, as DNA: TGTGCCACCAGCAGAGATGCCCGGGGGGCCGGGGAGCTGTTTTTT.

The CDR3 DNA reads as TGTGCCAGCAGCTTAGGCTTAGATTCAACTAATGAAAAACTGTTTTTT. It is translated as CASSLGLDSTNEKLFF. The rearrangement links TRBV7-9 to TRBJ1-4; D ambiguous. The length of the CDR3 is 16 residues. V lost 1 base and J lost 0, with 9 bases in between. The germline CDR1 and CDR2 sequences are SEHNR and FQNEAQ (reference sequence).

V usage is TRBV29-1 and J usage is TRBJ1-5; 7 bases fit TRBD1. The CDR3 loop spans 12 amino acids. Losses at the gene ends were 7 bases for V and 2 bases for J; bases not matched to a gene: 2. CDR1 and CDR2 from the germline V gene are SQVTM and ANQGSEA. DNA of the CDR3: TGCAGCGCTCAGGGGGGCAATCAGCCCCAGCATTTT. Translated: CSAQGGNQPQHF.

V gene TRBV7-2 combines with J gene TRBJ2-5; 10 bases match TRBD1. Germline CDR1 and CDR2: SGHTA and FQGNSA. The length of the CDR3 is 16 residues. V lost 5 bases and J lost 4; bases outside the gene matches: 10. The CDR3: CASSPPWDRGGETQYF. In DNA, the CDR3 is TGTGCCAGCAGCCCCCCCTGGGACAGGGGAGGAGAGACCCAGTACTTC.

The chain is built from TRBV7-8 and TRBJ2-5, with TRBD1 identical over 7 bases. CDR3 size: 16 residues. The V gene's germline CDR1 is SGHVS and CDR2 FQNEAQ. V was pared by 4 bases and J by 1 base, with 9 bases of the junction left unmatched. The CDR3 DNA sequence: TGTGCCAGCAGCTCAAGAGTACAGGGGCCCCAAGAGACCCAGTACTTC. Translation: CASSSRVQGPQETQYF.

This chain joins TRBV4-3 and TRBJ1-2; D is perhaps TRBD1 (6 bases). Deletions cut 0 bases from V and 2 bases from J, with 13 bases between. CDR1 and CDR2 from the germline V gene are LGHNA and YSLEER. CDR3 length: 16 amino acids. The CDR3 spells CASSQDSQGRNYGYTF. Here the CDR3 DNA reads TGCGCCAGCAGCCAAGATTCACAGGGCAGAAACTATGGCTACACCTTC.

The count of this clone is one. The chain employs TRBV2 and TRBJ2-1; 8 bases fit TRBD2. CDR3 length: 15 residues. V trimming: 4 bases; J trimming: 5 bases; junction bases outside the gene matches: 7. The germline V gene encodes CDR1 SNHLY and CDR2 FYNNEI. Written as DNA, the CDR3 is TGTGCCAGCAGTGGAGGCGGGGGGACCAACAATGAGCAGTTCTTC. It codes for CASSGGGGTNNEQFF.

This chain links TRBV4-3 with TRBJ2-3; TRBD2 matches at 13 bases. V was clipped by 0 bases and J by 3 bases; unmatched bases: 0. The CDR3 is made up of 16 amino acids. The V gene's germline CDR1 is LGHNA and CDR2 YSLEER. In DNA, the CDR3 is TGCGCCAGCAGCCAAGAGACTAGCGGGAGGACAGATACGCAGTATTTT. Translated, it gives CASSQETSGRTDTQYF.

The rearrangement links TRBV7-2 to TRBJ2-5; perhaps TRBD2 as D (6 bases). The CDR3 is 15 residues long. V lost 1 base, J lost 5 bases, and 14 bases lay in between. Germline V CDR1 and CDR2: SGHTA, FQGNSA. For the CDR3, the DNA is TGTGCCAGCAGCTTAGTTTCGGGGGTTTCCGAGACCCAGTACTTC. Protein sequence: CASSLVSGVSETQYF.

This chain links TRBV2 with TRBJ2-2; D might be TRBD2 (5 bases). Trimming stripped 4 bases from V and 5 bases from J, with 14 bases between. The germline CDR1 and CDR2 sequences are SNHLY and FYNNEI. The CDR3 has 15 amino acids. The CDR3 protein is CASSVREYETGELFF. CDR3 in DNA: TGTGCCAGCAGTGTGAGGGAATATGAGACCGGGGAGCTGTTTTTT.

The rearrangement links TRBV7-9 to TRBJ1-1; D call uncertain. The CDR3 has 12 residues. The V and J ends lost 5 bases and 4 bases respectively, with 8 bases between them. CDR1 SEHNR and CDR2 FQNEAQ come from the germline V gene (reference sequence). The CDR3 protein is CASSLGATEAFF. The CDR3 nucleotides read TGTGCCAGCAGCCTGGGCGCCACTGAAGCTTTCTTT.

In DNA, the CDR3 is TGTGCCAGCAGCTCGACAGGGAACACTGAAGCTTTCTTT. It codes for CASSSTGNTEAFF. J is TRBJ1-1 and V is TRBV7-9; a weak D match, TRBD1 (6 bases). The CDR3 covers 13 residues. V dropped 4 bases and J dropped 1 base, with 7 bases sitting between them. Per the germline V gene, CDR1 is SEHNR and CDR2 is FQNEAQ (reference sequence).

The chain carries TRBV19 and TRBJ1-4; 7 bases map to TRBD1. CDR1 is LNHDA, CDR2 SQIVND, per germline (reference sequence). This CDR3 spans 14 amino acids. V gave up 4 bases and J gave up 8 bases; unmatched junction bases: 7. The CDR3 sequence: CASSTDRRVEKLFF. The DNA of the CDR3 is TGTGCCAGTAGTACGGACAGGCGGGTAGAAAAACTGTTTTTT.

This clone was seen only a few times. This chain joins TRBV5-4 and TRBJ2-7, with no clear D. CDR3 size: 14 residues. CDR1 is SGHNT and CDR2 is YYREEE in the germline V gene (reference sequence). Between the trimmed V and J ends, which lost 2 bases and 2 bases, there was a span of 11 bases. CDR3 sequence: CASSFFGFAYEQYF. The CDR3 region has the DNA TGTGCCAGCAGCTTTTTCGGGTTTGCCTACGAGCAGTACTTC. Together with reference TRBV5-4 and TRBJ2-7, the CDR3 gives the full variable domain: ETGVTQSPTHLIKTRGQQVTLRCSSQSGHNTVSWYQQALGQGPQFIFQYYREEENGRGNFPPRFSGLQFPNYSSELNVNALELDDSALYLCASSFFGFAYEQYFGPGTRLTVT.

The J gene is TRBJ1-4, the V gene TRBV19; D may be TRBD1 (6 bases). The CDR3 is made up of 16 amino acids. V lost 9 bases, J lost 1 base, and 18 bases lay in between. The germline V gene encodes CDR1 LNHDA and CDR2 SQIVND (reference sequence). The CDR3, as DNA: TGTGCCAGCGGGACACGGGGCACCCGAACTAATGAAAAACTGTTTTTT. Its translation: CASGTRGTRTNEKLFF.